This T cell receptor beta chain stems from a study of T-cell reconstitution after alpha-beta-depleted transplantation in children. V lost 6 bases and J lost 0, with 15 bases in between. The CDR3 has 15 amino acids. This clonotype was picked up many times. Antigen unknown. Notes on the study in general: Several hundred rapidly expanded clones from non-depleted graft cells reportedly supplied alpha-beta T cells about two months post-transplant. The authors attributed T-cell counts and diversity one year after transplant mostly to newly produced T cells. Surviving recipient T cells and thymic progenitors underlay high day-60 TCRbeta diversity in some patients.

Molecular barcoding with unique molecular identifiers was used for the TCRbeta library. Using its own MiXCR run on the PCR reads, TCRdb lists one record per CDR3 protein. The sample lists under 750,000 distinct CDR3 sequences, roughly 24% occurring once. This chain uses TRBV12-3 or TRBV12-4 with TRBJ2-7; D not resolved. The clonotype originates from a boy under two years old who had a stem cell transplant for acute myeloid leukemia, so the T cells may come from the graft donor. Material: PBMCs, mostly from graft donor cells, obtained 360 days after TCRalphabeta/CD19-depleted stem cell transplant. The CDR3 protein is CASSEGDIVSYEQYF. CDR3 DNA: TGTGCCAGCAGCGAAGGCGATATAGTCTCCTACGAGCAGTACTTC.